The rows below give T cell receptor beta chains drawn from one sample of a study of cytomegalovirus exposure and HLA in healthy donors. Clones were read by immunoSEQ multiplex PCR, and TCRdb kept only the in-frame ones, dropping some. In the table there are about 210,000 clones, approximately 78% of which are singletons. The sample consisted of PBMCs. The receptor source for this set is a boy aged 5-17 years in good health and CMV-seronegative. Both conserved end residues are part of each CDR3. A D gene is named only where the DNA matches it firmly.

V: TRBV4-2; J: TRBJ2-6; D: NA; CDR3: CASSPRRLSSGANVLTF
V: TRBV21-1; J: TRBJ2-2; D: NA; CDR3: CASSKDPGQGGPNTGELFF
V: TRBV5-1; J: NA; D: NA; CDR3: CASSLVRDTKYEQYF
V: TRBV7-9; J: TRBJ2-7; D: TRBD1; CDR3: CASSDGQAVWQYF
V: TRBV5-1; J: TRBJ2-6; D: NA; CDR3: CASSSPQGRPSSGANVLTF
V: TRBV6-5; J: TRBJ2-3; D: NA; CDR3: CASLEGSTDTQYF
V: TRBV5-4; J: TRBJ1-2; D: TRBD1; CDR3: CASSWTGRGYTF
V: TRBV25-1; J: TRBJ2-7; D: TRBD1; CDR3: CASSEAGTGPWEQYF
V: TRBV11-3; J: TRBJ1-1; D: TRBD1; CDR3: CASSSPRQGGTEAFF
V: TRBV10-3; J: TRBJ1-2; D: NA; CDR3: CAITQEEGGYTF
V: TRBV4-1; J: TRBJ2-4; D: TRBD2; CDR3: CASSLDTGTSGIIQYF
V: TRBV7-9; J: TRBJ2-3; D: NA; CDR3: CASSLRRAISTDTQYF
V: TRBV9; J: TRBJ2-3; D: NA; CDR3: CASSRDTDTQYF
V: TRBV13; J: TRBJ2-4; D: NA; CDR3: CASARGIGKNIQYF
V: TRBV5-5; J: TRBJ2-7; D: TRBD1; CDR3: CASSPSTGGSYEQYF
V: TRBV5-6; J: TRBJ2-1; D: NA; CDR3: CASISFTYSYNEQFF
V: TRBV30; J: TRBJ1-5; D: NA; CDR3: CAWTGSGHQPQHF
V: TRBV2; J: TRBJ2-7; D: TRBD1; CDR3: CASSNRGPGGEQYF
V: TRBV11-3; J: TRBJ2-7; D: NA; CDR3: CASSLGLVYEQYF
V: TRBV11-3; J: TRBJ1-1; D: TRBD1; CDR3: CASSPRQGASGEAFF
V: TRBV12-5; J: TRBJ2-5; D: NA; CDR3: CASGLLNSGQETQYF
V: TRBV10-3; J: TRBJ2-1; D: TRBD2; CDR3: CAISRTSGGTAYNEQFF
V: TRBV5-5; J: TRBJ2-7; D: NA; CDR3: CASSYRDYYEQYF
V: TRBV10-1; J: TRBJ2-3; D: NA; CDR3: CASSESRGGRNTQYF
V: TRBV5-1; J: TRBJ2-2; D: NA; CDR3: CASSLVRTGELFF
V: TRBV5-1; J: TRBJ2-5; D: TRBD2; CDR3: CASSPGAGETQYF
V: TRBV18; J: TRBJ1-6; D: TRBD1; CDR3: CASSPPTGVNSPLHF
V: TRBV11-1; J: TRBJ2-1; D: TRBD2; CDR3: CASSLVRLAGAYNEQFF
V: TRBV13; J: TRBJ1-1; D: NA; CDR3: CASSPEDSEAFF
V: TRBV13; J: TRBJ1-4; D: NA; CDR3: CASRRRANEKLFF
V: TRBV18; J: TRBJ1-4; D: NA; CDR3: CAAGVREKLFF
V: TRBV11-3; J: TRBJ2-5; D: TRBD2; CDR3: CASSSSAGGWLETQYF
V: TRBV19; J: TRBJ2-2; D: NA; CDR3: CASSIQGTGELFF
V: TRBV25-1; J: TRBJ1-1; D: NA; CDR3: CASSEYFNGRDKNTEAFF
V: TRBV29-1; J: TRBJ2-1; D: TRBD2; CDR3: CSVEGTLAGTYNEQFF
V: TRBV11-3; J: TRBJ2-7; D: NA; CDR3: CASSLVAATSYEQYF
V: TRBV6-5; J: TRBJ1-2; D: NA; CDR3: CASSYDFAPYGYTF
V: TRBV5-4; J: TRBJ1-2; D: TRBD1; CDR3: CASSSRDRGIYGYTF
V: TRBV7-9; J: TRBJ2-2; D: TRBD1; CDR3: CASSLRTGAGELFF
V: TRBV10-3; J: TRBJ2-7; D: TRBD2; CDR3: CAIGTSGGRYSYEQYF
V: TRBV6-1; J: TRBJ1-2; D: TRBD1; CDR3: CASSELGGQGVYGYTF
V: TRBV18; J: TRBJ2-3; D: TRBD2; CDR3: CASSLPNGGASGTDTQYF
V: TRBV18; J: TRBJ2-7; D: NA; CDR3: CASSPDRKRSHEQYF
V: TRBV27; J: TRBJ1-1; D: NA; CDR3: CASMLTGNTEAFF
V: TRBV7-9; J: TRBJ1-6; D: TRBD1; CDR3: CASSLGGTVNSPLHF
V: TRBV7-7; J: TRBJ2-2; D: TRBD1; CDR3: CATQRGTGGVRTGELFF
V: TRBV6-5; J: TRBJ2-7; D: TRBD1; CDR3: CASSRYTGGNYEQYF
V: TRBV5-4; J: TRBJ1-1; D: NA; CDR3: CASSPGLVNTEAFF
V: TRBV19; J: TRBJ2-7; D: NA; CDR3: CASSGHSISYEQYF
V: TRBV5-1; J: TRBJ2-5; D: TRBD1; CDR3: CASSAYRGTQETQYF
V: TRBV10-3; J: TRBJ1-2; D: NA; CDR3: CAISGGVLAVGNYGYTF
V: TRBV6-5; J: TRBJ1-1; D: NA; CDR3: CASSYRTEAFF
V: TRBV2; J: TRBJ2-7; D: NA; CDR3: CASREAYEQYF
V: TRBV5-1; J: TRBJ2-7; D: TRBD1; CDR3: CASSLQGASNEQYF
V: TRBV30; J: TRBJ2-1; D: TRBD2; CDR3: CAWSVPSGHNEQFF